Listed below are T cell receptor beta chains from one sample, sequenced in a study of T cell repertoires in cytomegalovirus infection. Antigens for these TCRs are unknown. TCRdb processed the reads anew with MiXCR; each CDR3 protein has one entry. This table holds hundreds of thousands of distinct CDR3 sequences, 42% found once. The sequenced sample was cultured PBMCs, obtained from culture after CMV antigen stimulation. The source of these receptors is a human donor in good health (CMV status not recorded). Some clones in this sample may be carry-over from other donors' samples. The CDR3 runs from the conserved cysteine through the conserved F or W. Fields, in order: V gene, J gene, clone size, D gene, CDR3 protein, CDR3 DNA. D genes are given only for firm matches. Size is omitted from some rows. Given values are once, few, many or a class for expanded clones.

V gene: TRBV7-2; J gene: TRBJ2-3; clone size: .; D gene: TRBD2; CDR3 protein: CASSSLAGLDTQYF; CDR3 DNA: TGTGCCAGCAGCTCACTAGCGGGGCTAGATACGCAGTATTTT
V gene: TRBV7-2; J gene: TRBJ1-5; clone size: .; D gene: TRBD1; CDR3 protein: CASSLRQGTYQPQHF; CDR3 DNA: TGTGCCAGCAGCTTACGACAGGGAACGTATCAGCCCCAGCATTTT
V gene: TRBV28; J gene: TRBJ1-4; clone size: once; D gene: .; CDR3 protein: CASSSVTEGTTNEKLFF; CDR3 DNA: TGTGCCAGCAGTTCCGTGACTGAGGGGACAACTAATGAAAAACTGTTTTTT
V gene: TRBV5-6; J gene: TRBJ2-3; clone size: .; D gene: .; CDR3 protein: CASSRGPLVGGSTDTQYF; CDR3 DNA: TGTGCCAGCAGCCGGGGGCCGTTGGTCGGGGGGAGCACAGATACGCAGTATTTT
V gene: TRBV6-1; J gene: TRBJ2-1; clone size: .; D gene: .; CDR3 protein: CASTKLAGGYNEQFF; CDR3 DNA: TGTGCCAGCACTAAACTCGCCGGCGGATACAATGAGCAGTTCTTC
V gene: TRBV9; J gene: TRBJ2-4; clone size: few; D gene: .; CDR3 protein: CASSVGPGLDIQYF; CDR3 DNA: TGTGCCAGCAGCGTAGGTCCGGGATTGGACATTCAGTACTTC
V gene: TRBV18; J gene: TRBJ1-1; clone size: .; D gene: .; CDR3 protein: CASSESTGGTEAFF; CDR3 DNA: TGTGCCAGCTCAGAGTCGACAGGAGGCACTGAAGCTTTCTTT
V gene: TRBV7-9; J gene: TRBJ1-1; clone size: few; D gene: TRBD1; CDR3 protein: CASSLQTGDRAGSYAFF; CDR3 DNA: TGTGCCAGCAGCCTACAAACCGGGGACAGGGCCGGTTCGTATGCTTTCTTT
V gene: TRBV7-2; J gene: TRBJ2-3; clone size: .; D gene: .; CDR3 protein: CASSFRNRPHTDTQYF; CDR3 DNA: TGTGCCAGCAGCTTCCGAAACAGGCCACACACAGATACGCAGTATTTT
V gene: TRBV14; J gene: TRBJ1-4; clone size: once; D gene: .; CDR3 protein: CASSQGTSTNEKLFF; CDR3 DNA: TGTGCCAGCAGCCAAGGAACCTCAACTAATGAAAAACTGTTTTTT
V gene: TRBV5-1; J gene: TRBJ1-1; clone size: .; D gene: .; CDR3 protein: CASRGAGGALEAFF; CDR3 DNA: TGCGCCAGCAGAGGAGCGGGGGGCGCTTTGGAAGCTTTCTTT
V gene: TRBV5-3; J gene: TRBJ2-7; clone size: .; D gene: TRBD2; CDR3 protein: CASSLGSAGGLLFSYEQYF; CDR3 DNA: TGTGCCAGCAGCTTGGGCTCGGCGGGAGGGCTCTTATTCTCCTACGAGCAGTACTTC
V gene: TRBV7-8; J gene: TRBJ2-1; clone size: .; D gene: .; CDR3 protein: CASSSRLGGASYNEQFF; CDR3 DNA: TGTGCCAGCAGCTCGCGGTTAGGGGGGGCTTCATACAATGAGCAGTTCTTC
V gene: TRBV11-2; J gene: TRBJ1-1; clone size: few; D gene: .; CDR3 protein: CASSALSPQGGTEAFF; CDR3 DNA: TGTGCCAGCAGCGCCCTAAGTCCTCAGGGAGGCACTGAAGCTTTCTTT
V gene: TRBV10-3; J gene: TRBJ2-1; clone size: .; D gene: TRBD2; CDR3 protein: CAISEHGLDNEQFF; CDR3 DNA: TGTGCCATCAGTGAGCACGGACTAGACAATGAGCAGTTCTTC
V gene: TRBV18; J gene: TRBJ2-4; clone size: few; D gene: TRBD1; CDR3 protein: CASSPRVQGQGAVIAKNIQYF; CDR3 DNA: TGTGCCAGCTCACCACGTGTGCAAGGACAGGGGGCCGTTATAGCCAAAAACATTCAGTACTTC
V gene: TRBV6-2/TRBV6-3; J gene: TRBJ1-6; clone size: few; D gene: TRBD1; CDR3 protein: CASIYENRGTSPLHF; CDR3 DNA: TGTGCCAGCATATACGAGAACAGGGGTACGTCACCCCTCCACTTT
V gene: TRBV6-2/TRBV6-3; J gene: TRBJ2-1; clone size: .; D gene: TRBD2; CDR3 protein: CASSLAGGLPYNEQFF; CDR3 DNA: TGTGCCAGCAGTTTAGCGGGAGGGTTGCCCTACAATGAGCAGTTCTTC
V gene: TRBV7-9; J gene: TRBJ1-6; clone size: few; D gene: .; CDR3 protein: CASSSDRDSPLHF; CDR3 DNA: TGTGCCAGCAGCTCCGACAGAGATTCACCCCTCCACTTT
V gene: TRBV12-3/TRBV12-4; J gene: TRBJ2-2; clone size: few; D gene: TRBD2; CDR3 protein: CASSSGTSGSRELFF; CDR3 DNA: TGTGCCAGCAGTTCCGGCACTAGCGGGAGCAGGGAGCTGTTTTTT
V gene: TRBV19; J gene: TRBJ1-2; clone size: few; D gene: .; CDR3 protein: CASSAGRLGYYGYTF; CDR3 DNA: TGTGCCAGTAGTGCCGGCCGACTCGGGTACTATGGCTACACCTTC
V gene: TRBV4-1; J gene: TRBJ1-1; clone size: .; D gene: .; CDR3 protein: CASESSSGGEAFF; CDR3 DNA: TGCGCCAGCGAGAGCTCGAGTGGAGGTGAAGCTTTCTTT
V gene: TRBV12-3/TRBV12-4; J gene: TRBJ2-7; clone size: .; D gene: .; CDR3 protein: CASTGGGEQYF; CDR3 DNA: TGTGCCAGCACAGGGGGGGGTGAGCAGTACTTC
V gene: TRBV6-1; J gene: TRBJ1-5; clone size: few; D gene: .; CDR3 protein: CASSPRADPGNQPQHF; CDR3 DNA: TGTGCCAGCAGTCCCCGTGCGGACCCGGGCAATCAGCCCCAGCATTTT
V gene: TRBV6-6; J gene: TRBJ2-7; clone size: few; D gene: TRBD1; CDR3 protein: CASRPGQGLSYEQYF; CDR3 DNA: TGTGCCAGCAGGCCGGGACAGGGCCTCTCCTACGAGCAGTACTTC
V gene: TRBV7-2; J gene: TRBJ2-1; clone size: .; D gene: .; CDR3 protein: CASSLAEYGSRQFF; CDR3 DNA: TGTGCCAGCAGCTTAGCGGAGTACGGCAGCCGGCAGTTCTTC
V gene: TRBV12-3/TRBV12-4; J gene: TRBJ1-2; clone size: few; D gene: .; CDR3 protein: CASSPEEDPNYGYTF; CDR3 DNA: TGTGCCAGCAGTCCCGAGGAGGACCCTAACTATGGCTACACCTTC
V gene: TRBV4-2; J gene: TRBJ1-1; clone size: .; D gene: .; CDR3 protein: CASSQDTDTEAFF; CDR3 DNA: TGTGCCAGCAGCCAAGATACCGACACTGAAGCTTTCTTT
V gene: TRBV15; J gene: TRBJ2-1; clone size: .; D gene: .; CDR3 protein: CATSRDPGRDNEQFF; CDR3 DNA: TGTGCCACCAGCAGAGATCCAGGCAGGGACAATGAGCAGTTCTTC
V gene: TRBV11-2; J gene: TRBJ2-5; clone size: few; D gene: .; CDR3 protein: CASSPFLQETQYF; CDR3 DNA: TGTGCCAGCAGCCCATTCCTCCAAGAGACCCAGTACTTC
V gene: TRBV7-9; J gene: TRBJ2-1; clone size: .; D gene: TRBD2; CDR3 protein: CASSLTGGSLEQFF; CDR3 DNA: TGTGCCAGCAGCTTGACGGGGGGGTCTCTTGAGCAGTTCTTC
V gene: TRBV7-6; J gene: TRBJ1-1; clone size: .; D gene: .; CDR3 protein: CASSFGNLNF; CDR3 DNA: TGTGCCAGCAGCTTCGGGAACTTGAACTTT
V gene: TRBV28; J gene: TRBJ2-2; clone size: .; D gene: .; CDR3 protein: CASSQGPNTGELFF; CDR3 DNA: TGTGCCAGCAGTCAGGGTCCGAACACCGGGGAGCTGTTTTTT
V gene: TRBV7-6; J gene: TRBJ2-1; clone size: few; D gene: .; CDR3 protein: CASSSADPSSYNEQFF; CDR3 DNA: TGTGCCAGCAGCTCCGCGGACCCGAGCTCCTACAATGAGCAGTTCTTC
V gene: TRBV6-6; J gene: TRBJ1-3; clone size: few; D gene: .; CDR3 protein: CASSWDHSGNTIYF; CDR3 DNA: TGTGCCAGCAGTTGGGACCACTCTGGAAACACCATATATTTT
V gene: TRBV27; J gene: TRBJ1-5; clone size: .; D gene: .; CDR3 protein: CASSLGGGRLNQPQHF; CDR3 DNA: TGTGCCAGCAGTTTAGGGGGAGGCAGGCTTAATCAGCCCCAGCATTTT
V gene: TRBV4-3; J gene: TRBJ1-6; clone size: .; D gene: TRBD1; CDR3 protein: CASSTGVDSPLHF; CDR3 DNA: TGCGCCAGCAGCACAGGGGTAGATTCACCCCTCCACTTT
V gene: TRBV11-3; J gene: TRBJ2-7; clone size: .; D gene: .; CDR3 protein: CASSQNRTYCSYEQYF; CDR3 DNA: TGTGCCAGCAGCCAGAATCGGACTTACTGCTCCTACGAGCAGTACTTC
V gene: TRBV10-3; J gene: TRBJ1-5; clone size: few; D gene: .; CDR3 protein: CAISEFQGSTGPQHF; CDR3 DNA: TGTGCCATCAGTGAGTTTCAGGGTAGTACGGGGCCCCAGCATTTT
V gene: TRBV6-6; J gene: TRBJ1-1; clone size: few; D gene: .; CDR3 protein: CASSRQVTTEAFF; CDR3 DNA: TGTGCCAGCAGTCGACAGGTTACCACTGAAGCTTTCTTT
V gene: TRBV9; J gene: TRBJ1-3; clone size: .; D gene: TRBD1; CDR3 protein: CASSVGDRGYTIYF; CDR3 DNA: TGTGCCAGCAGCGTAGGGGACAGGGGGTACACCATATATTTT
V gene: TRBV6-1; J gene: TRBJ1-2; clone size: .; D gene: .; CDR3 protein: CASSVEGGVYGYTF; CDR3 DNA: TGTGCCAGCAGTGTCGAGGGAGGGGTCTATGGCTACACCTTC
V gene: TRBV6-1; J gene: TRBJ1-1; clone size: .; D gene: .; CDR3 protein: CASSPAFEAFF; CDR3 DNA: TGTGCCAGCAGTCCCGCGTTTGAAGCTTTCTTT
V gene: TRBV5-1; J gene: TRBJ2-3; clone size: few; D gene: TRBD2; CDR3 protein: CASRIAGLTDTQYF; CDR3 DNA: TGCGCCAGCAGAATAGCGGGTCTCACAGATACGCAGTATTTT
V gene: TRBV4-3; J gene: TRBJ1-1; clone size: .; D gene: TRBD1; CDR3 protein: CASSHLGQGPFDTEAFF; CDR3 DNA: TGCGCCAGCAGCCACCTGGGACAGGGTCCCTTTGACACTGAAGCTTTCTTT
V gene: TRBV10-3; J gene: TRBJ2-5; clone size: few; D gene: .; CDR3 protein: CAISPGVGETQYF; CDR3 DNA: TGTGCCATCAGTCCCGGGGTCGGGGAGACCCAGTACTTC